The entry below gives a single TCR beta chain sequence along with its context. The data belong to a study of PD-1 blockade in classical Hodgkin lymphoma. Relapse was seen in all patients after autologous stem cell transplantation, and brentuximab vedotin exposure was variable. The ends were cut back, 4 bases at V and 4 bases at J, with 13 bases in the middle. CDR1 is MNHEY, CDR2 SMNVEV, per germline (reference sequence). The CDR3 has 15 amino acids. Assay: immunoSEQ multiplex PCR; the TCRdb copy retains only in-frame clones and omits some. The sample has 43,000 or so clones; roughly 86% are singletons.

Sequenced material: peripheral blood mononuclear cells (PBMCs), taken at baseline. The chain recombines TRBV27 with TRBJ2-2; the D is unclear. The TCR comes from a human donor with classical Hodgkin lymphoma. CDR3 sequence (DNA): TGTGCCAGCAGTTCGTCCCGGGTTGTCACCGGGGAGCTGTTTTTT. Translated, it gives CASSSSRVVTGELFF.